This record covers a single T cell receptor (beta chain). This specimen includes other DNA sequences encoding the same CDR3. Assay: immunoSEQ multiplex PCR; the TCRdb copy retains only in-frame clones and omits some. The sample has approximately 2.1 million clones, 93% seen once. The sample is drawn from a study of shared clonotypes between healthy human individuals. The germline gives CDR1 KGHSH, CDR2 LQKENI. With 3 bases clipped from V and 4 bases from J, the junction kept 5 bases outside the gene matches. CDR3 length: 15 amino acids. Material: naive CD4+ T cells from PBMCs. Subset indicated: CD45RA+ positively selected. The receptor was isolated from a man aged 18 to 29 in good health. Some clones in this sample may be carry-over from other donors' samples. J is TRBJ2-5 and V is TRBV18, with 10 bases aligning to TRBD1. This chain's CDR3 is CASSPRDRGGETQYF. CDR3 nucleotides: TGTGCCAGCTCACCCCGGGACAGGGGTGGAGAGACCCAGTACTTC.